The rows below give T cell receptor beta chains drawn from one sample of a study of response to subunit inactivated influenza vaccine. TCRdb redid the calling of the RT-PCR reads with MiXCR, one entry per CDR3 protein. The sample records about 700,000 distinct CDR3 sequences, over 11% being singletons. The specimen was PBMCs from blood, collected 14 days before vaccination. These receptors were obtained from a middle-aged man who received an inactivated influenza vaccine. Both conserved end residues are part of each CDR3. D genes are given only for firm matches. The listing skips clone size in some rows; elsewhere it reads once, few, many or a size class.

V	J	D	size	CDR3	DNA
TRBV7-9	TRBJ1-1	TRBD1	NA	CTSSLAGGGTEAFF	TGTACCAGCAGCTTGGCAGGGGGGGGCACTGAAGCTTTCTTT
TRBV3-1	TRBJ1-2	NA	few	CASSQDIIQAGYTF	TGTGCCAGCAGCCAAGATATCATCCAGGCTGGCTACACCTTC
TRBV6-1	TRBJ1-5	NA	NA	CAGNQGHSNQPQHF	TGTGCCGGAAATCAGGGACATAGCAATCAGCCCCAGCATTTT
TRBV2	TRBJ2-2	NA	NA	CASSVGTQTGELFF	TGTGCCAGCAGTGTAGGGACACAAACCGGGGAGCTGTTTTTT
TRBV20-1	TRBJ1-2	NA	many	CSASYRDGYTF	TGCAGTGCTAGTTACAGGGATGGCTACACCTTC
TRBV11-3	TRBJ2-7	TRBD1	few	CASSPRRQGAYEQYF	TGTGCCAGCAGCCCAAGGCGACAGGGCGCCTACGAGCAGTACTTC
TRBV20-1	TRBJ2-3	NA	few	CSAPEGGWTLRPDTQYF	TGCAGTGCCCCAGAGGGGGGCTGGACACTTAGACCAGATACGCAGTATTTT
TRBV28	TRBJ2-5	TRBD1	many	CASRGDGTAKETQYF	TGTGCCAGCAGAGGTGACGGGACAGCCAAAGAGACCCAGTACTTC
TRBV20-1	TRBJ2-3	NA	few	CSARELTGRGLTDTQYF	TGCAGTGCTAGAGAGCTCACAGGGAGAGGCCTCACAGATACGCAGTATTTT
TRBV5-6	TRBJ1-4	NA	NA	CASSLSSEKLFF	TGTGCCAGCAGCTTGTCTTCTGAAAAACTGTTTTTT
TRBV12-3/TRBV12-4	TRBJ1-6	TRBD1	many	CASTSGQGNSPLHF	TGTGCCAGCACCTCGGGACAGGGCAATTCACCCCTCCACTTT
TRBV5-1	TRBJ1-1	TRBD1	NA	CASSPRQGAKAEAFF	TGCGCCAGCAGCCCTCGACAGGGGGCAAAAGCTGAAGCTTTCTTT
TRBV20-1	TRBJ2-3	NA	NA	CSARDLFDLLPDTQYF	TGCAGTGCTAGAGACCTATTTGATCTTCTGCCAGATACGCAGTATTTT
TRBV5-6	TRBJ2-5	NA	NA	CASSFRVETQYF	TGTGCCAGCAGCTTCCGGGTGGAGACCCAGTACTTC
TRBV5-1	TRBJ2-3	TRBD2	few	CASSSTSGGTTDTQYF	TGCGCCAGCAGCTCCACTAGCGGGGGCACCACAGATACGCAGTATTTT
TRBV24-1	TRBJ2-6	NA	once	CAISDGSQGASSGANVLTF	TGTGCCATCAGTGATGGATCCCAGGGCGCCTCCTCTGGGGCCAACGTCCTGACTTTC
TRBV7-9	TRBJ2-7	NA	NA	CASSDGTSKFYEQYF	TGTGCCAGCAGCGACGGGACTTCTAAATTTTACGAGCAGTACTTC
TRBV11-2	TRBJ2-2	TRBD1	NA	CASSPYRGQAGELFF	TGTGCCAGCAGCCCCTACAGGGGGCAGGCCGGGGAGCTGTTTTTT
TRBV12-3/TRBV12-4	TRBJ2-1	TRBD2	NA	CASSFSFGGYEQFF	TGTGCCAGCAGTTTTTCGTTCGGGGGGTATGAGCAGTTCTTC
TRBV9	TRBJ1-2	NA	few	CASSSHRQARGGYTF	TGTGCCAGCAGCTCCCATAGACAGGCTCGGGGTGGCTACACCTTC
TRBV28	TRBJ2-7	TRBD1	NA	CASTSGQGVYEQYF	TGTGCCAGCACCTCTGGACAGGGGGTTTACGAGCAGTACTTC
TRBV12-3/TRBV12-4	TRBJ2-2	TRBD2	few	CASSPWGAGGPGELFF	TGTGCCAGCAGCCCCTGGGGGGCGGGAGGACCCGGGGAGCTGTTTTTT
TRBV5-6	TRBJ2-5	TRBD2	NA	CASSSGLADYQETQYF	TGTGCCAGCAGCTCCGGACTAGCGGACTATCAAGAGACCCAGTACTTC
TRBV29-1	TRBJ1-5	NA	few	CSVEYGPGQPQHF	TGCAGCGTTGAATATGGTCCCGGTCAGCCCCAGCATTTT
TRBV4-1	TRBJ1-5	NA	many	CASSQELPPPNQPQHF	TGCGCCAGCAGCCAAGAACTACCGCCTCCGAATCAGCCCCAGCATTTT
TRBV7-3	TRBJ2-7	TRBD2	NA	CASSLGLSGRAYEQYF	TGTGCCAGCAGCTTGGGACTAAGCGGGAGGGCGTACGAGCAGTACTTC
TRBV24-1	TRBJ2-1	NA	NA	CATASFPPHEQFF	TGTGCCACCGCCTCATTCCCCCCTCATGAGCAGTTCTTC
TRBV27	TRBJ2-2	TRBD2	NA	CASSLGPSGGAPGELFF	TGTGCCAGCAGTTTAGGCCCTAGCGGGGGCGCACCCGGGGAGCTGTTTTTT
TRBV6-1	TRBJ2-7	TRBD2	NA	CASSMGLAGGPGYEQYF	TGTGCCAGCAGTATGGGACTAGCGGGAGGGCCGGGCTACGAGCAGTACTTC
TRBV11-3	TRBJ2-4	TRBD2	few	CASSPGAGRENIQYF	TGTGCCAGCAGCCCCGGGGCCGGGAGGGAAAACATTCAGTACTTC
TRBV20-1	TRBJ1-5	NA	few	CSARDGGTPQHF	TGCAGTGCTAGAGATGGTGGGACACCCCAGCATTTT
TRBV7-9	TRBJ2-5	NA	many	CASSLAGEAVQETQYF	TGTGCCAGCAGCTTAGCTGGTGAGGCAGTACAAGAGACCCAGTACTTC
TRBV6-2/TRBV6-3	TRBJ1-5	TRBD1	few	CASSPTGILQPQHF	TGTGCCAGCAGCCCGACAGGGATCCTCCAGCCCCAGCATTTT
TRBV2	TRBJ2-3	NA	NA	CASRITQGPDTQYF	TGTGCCAGCAGAATTACACAGGGCCCAGATACGCAGTATTTT
TRBV7-9	TRBJ2-2	NA	NA	CASSSRTVTGELFF	TGTGCCAGCAGCTCGAGGACAGTCACCGGGGAGCTGTTTTTT
TRBV7-2	TRBJ1-5	NA	NA	CASSLDEDTQEHF	TGTGCCAGCAGCTTAGATGAGGACACTCAAGAGCATTTT
TRBV20-1	TRBJ1-2	TRBD1	NA	CSARVPGQGLGYGYTF	TGCAGTGCTAGAGTTCCGGGACAGGGTTTAGGCTATGGCTACACCTTC
TRBV11-2	TRBJ2-1	TRBD2	NA	CASSLVASGRYEQFF	TGTGCCAGCAGCTTAGTGGCTAGCGGGAGGTATGAGCAGTTCTTC
TRBV5-1	TRBJ2-7	TRBD1	few	CASSPRTGARYEQYF	TGCGCCAGCAGCCCTAGGACAGGGGCGAGGTACGAGCAGTACTTC
TRBV6-2/TRBV6-3	TRBJ1-1	NA	NA	CASSLERVDRAFF	TGTGCCAGCAGTTTAGAGAGGGTGGACAGAGCTTTCTTT
TRBV20-1	TRBJ2-2	NA	NA	CSAGVPGELFF	TGCAGTGCTGGCGTACCCGGGGAGCTGTTTTTT
TRBV19	TRBJ2-7	TRBD1	NA	CASRTGTGASREQYF	TGTGCCAGTAGAACCGGGACAGGGGCTTCTCGCGAGCAGTACTTC